Listed here are 7 T cell receptor beta chains from one sample, sequenced in a study of identical twins. A single record per CDR3 protein comes from TCRdb applying MiXCR to the 5' RACE reads. Of 200,000 to 250,000 distinct CDR3 sequences in the sample, approximately 8% were seen once. These data were also reused for a study on yellow fever vaccine responses in identical twins.

Sequencing was carried out using CD8+ T cells sorted from blood. Every receptor here comes from a woman aged 18 to 35 in good health.

This chain uses TRBV20-1 with TRBJ1-6, with 10 bases that match TRBD1. The CDR3 spans 14 residues. Unmatched junction bases numbered 7, after V lost 5 bases and J lost 9 bases. Germline V gene lookup returns CDR1 DFQATT and CDR2 SNEGSKA (reference sequence). The CDR3 loop reads CSASDRGPASPLHF. The CDR3 DNA reads as TGCAGTGCTTCCGACAGGGGGCCGGCTTCACCCCTCCACTTT.

The sample holds a few counts of this clonotype. This chain links TRBV7-9 with TRBJ1-1; D is undetermined. V lost 1 base, J lost 12 bases, and 21 bases lay in between. The CDR3 is made up of 15 amino acids. The germline CDR1 and CDR2 sequences are SEHNR and FQNEAQ (reference sequence). CDR3 sequence (DNA): TGTGCCAGCAGCTTAGGAGACTGGGCGAACACTGAGACTTTCTTT. This encodes CASSLGDWANTETFF.

This clonotype was detected only a few times. This rearrangement joins TRBV6-1 to TRBJ2-3; D assignment may be TRBD1 or TRBD2 (5 bases each). CDR1 MNHNS and CDR2 SASEGT come from the germline V gene. This CDR3 has 13 amino acids. V was pared by 5 bases and J by 4 bases, with 10 bases between. CDR3 residues: CASSPGRADTQYF. CDR3 sequence (DNA): TGTGCCAGCAGTCCGGGACGCGCAGATACGCAGTATTTT.

This clonotype showed up many times. V usage is TRBV5-1 and J usage is TRBJ2-1; D is perhaps TRBD1 (6 bases). CDR1 is SGHRS, CDR2 YFSETQ, per germline. V lost 9 bases and J 2 bases, leaving 18 bases between the germline ends. There are 15 residues in the CDR3. CDR3 coding DNA: TGCGCCACCGGGGATGTATGGGACACCTACAATGAGCAGTTCTTC. The encoded protein is CATGDVWDTYNEQFF. Full variable domain (remainder filled in from reference TRBV5-1 and TRBJ2-1): KAGVTQTPRYLIKTRGQQVTLSCSPISGHRSVSWYQQTPGQGLQFLFEYFSETQRNKGNFPGRFSGRQFSNSRSEMNVSTLELGDSALYLCATGDVWDTYNEQFFGPGTRLTVL.

This clonotype was seen a few times. The chain couples TRBV6-2 or TRBV6-3 to TRBJ2-1; D is perhaps TRBD1 (6 bases). V shed 3 bases and J shed 4 bases, with 13 bases lying between them. The CDR3 extends over 15 amino acids. CDR1 is MNHEY, CDR2 SVGEGT, per germline. The CDR3 coding sequence is TGTGCCAGCAGTTATGTGAGGGGGAAATACAATGAGCAGTTCTTC. This translates into CASSYVRGKYNEQFF.

This clonotype was detected only a few times. The junction does not match germline at one end; this may be a read error. The chain joins TRBV7-3 to TRBJ2-5; 8 nucleotides align to TRBD1. CDR3 length: 15 residues. CDR1 is SGHTA and CDR2 is FQGTGA in the germline V gene. The DNA of the CDR3 is TGTGCCAGCAGCCTAACAGGGGGTGAACTGGAGACCCAGTACTTC. It translates to CASSLTGGELETQYF.

This clonotype appeared many times. The chain has TRBV7-8 and TRBJ1-5, with D tentatively TRBD1 (5 bases). Germline CDR1 reads SGHVS; CDR2 reads FQNEAQ. The length of the CDR3 is 17 residues. Trimming pared 2 bases from V and 4 bases from J, leaving 18 bases between. CDR3 DNA: TGTGCCAGCAGCTTACAAGGGACCCCGTCTAGGAATCAGCCCCAGCATTTT. This translates into CASSLQGTPSRNQPQHF.